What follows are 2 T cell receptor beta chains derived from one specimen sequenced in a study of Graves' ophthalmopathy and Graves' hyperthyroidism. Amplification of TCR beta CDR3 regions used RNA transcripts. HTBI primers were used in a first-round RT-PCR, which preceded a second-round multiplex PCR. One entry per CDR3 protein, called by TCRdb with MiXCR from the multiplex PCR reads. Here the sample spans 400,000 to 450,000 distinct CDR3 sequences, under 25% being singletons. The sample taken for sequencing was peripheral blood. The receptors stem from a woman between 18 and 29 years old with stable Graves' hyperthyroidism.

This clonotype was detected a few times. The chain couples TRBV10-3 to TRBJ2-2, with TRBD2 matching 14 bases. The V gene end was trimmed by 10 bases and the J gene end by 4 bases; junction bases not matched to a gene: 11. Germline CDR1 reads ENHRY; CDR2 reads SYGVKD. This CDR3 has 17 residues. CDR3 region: CATTRLAGGPGTGELFF. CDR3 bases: TGTGCCACCACACGACTAGCGGGGGGGCCGGGCACCGGGGAGCTGTTTTTT.

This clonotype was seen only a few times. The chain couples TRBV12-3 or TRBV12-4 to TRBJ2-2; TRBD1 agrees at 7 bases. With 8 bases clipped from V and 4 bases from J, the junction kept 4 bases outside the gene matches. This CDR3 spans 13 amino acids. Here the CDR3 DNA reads TGTGCCAGCTCTTCAGGGGGCACCGGGGAGCTGTTTTTT. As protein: CASSSGGTGELFF.